The 17 T cell receptor beta chains below were found in one sample sequenced in a study of identifying expanded T cells in peripheral blood. The table came from immunoSEQ multiplex PCR; TCRdb's copy has only in-frame clones and leaves some out. This sample has 75,000 to 90,000 clones; 70% to 90% occur once, and the top ten carry around a sixth. Sequencing input: blood. These receptors were collected from a person aged 18 to 75 in good health.

This chain connects TRBV18 to TRBJ2-7; weak D call: TRBD2 (6 bases). V was pared by 0 bases and J by 3 bases, with 21 bases between. Germline lookup yields CDR1 KGHSH and CDR2 LQKENI. The CDR3 has 18 amino acids. Here the CDR3 reads CASSPPNSWREGGYEQYF. For the CDR3, the DNA is TGTGCCAGCTCACCACCGAACTCCTGGCGGGAAGGAGGCTACGAGCAGTACTTC.

This chain links TRBV28 with TRBJ2-7; 8 bases are a match to TRBD1. J was trimmed by 3 bases and V by 5 bases; bases with no gene match: 9. CDR3 size: 15 residues. Per germline, CDR1 MDHEN and CDR2 SYDVKM. CDR3 coding DNA: TGTGCCAGCAGTCCGCGGACAGGGAATCGCTACGAGCAGTACTTC. It codes for CASSPRTGNRYEQYF. Filled out from reference TRBV28 and TRBJ2-7, the complete variable domain reads DVKVTQSSRYLVKRTGEKVFLECVQDMDHENMFWYRQDPGLGLRLIYFSYDVKMKEKGDIPEGYSVSREKKERFSLILESASTNQTSMYLCASSPRTGNRYEQYFGPGTRLTVT.

The chain joins TRBV6-1 to TRBJ2-3; D is unresolved. Germline assignment: CDR1 MNHNS and CDR2 SASEGT. This CDR3 comprises 13 residues. V gave up 6 bases and J gave up 3 bases, with 10 bases separating them. CDR3 in amino acids: CASRSDLTDTQYF. The CDR3, as DNA: TGTGCCAGCAGATCGGACCTTACAGATACGCAGTATTTT.

The V and J genes are TRBV10-2 and TRBJ2-5, with 11 bases aligning to TRBD2. Germline V gives CDR1 WSHSY, CDR2 SAAADI. The CDR3 is 16 residues long. J lost 2 bases, V lost 9 bases, and 11 bases had no gene match. The CDR3 DNA reads TGCGCCAGTGGGGTAGGCCTAGCGGGAGGACAAGAGACCCAGTACTTC. The encoded protein is CASGVGLAGGQETQYF.

V is TRBV30 and J is TRBJ2-6, with D hard to call. This CDR3 contains 15 residues. V dropped 0 bases and J dropped 3 bases, with 9 bases sitting between them. Germline V gene data show CDR1 as GTSNPN and CDR2 as SVGIG (reference sequence). The CDR3 coding sequence is TGTGCCTGGAGTGTAGCCGTCGATGGGGCCAACGTCCTGACTTTC. Residues: CAWSVAVDGANVLTF.

The genes are TRBV6-5 and TRBJ2-1; TRBD1 is a possible D gene (7 bases). The CDR3 totals 14 residues. V was shortened by 8 bases and J by 4 bases, with 15 bases between the two germline ends. Germline V gene sequence: CDR1 MNHEY, CDR2 SVGAGI. CDR3 residues: CASGGDSPYNEQFF. The CDR3 DNA is TGTGCCAGCGGAGGGGACAGCCCTTACAATGAGCAGTTCTTC.

The CDR3 loop reads CAWSPTSDLGTEAFF. The DNA for the CDR3 is TGTGCCTGGAGTCCCACCTCGGACCTGGGGACTGAAGCTTTCTTT. The chain joins TRBV30 to TRBJ1-1; D remains unclear. Trimming pared 2 bases from V and 5 bases from J, leaving 18 bases between. This CDR3 is built from 15 residues. Germline lookup yields CDR1 GTSNPN and CDR2 SVGIG (reference sequence).

V usage is TRBV11-2 and J usage is TRBJ2-7; possibly TRBD1 or TRBD2 for D (5 bases each). The CDR3 has 16 amino acids. Trimming left V 1 base short and J 0 bases short, with 13 bases between. Germline V gene data show CDR1 as SGHAT and CDR2 as FQNNGV. The CDR3 sequence is CASSLGTGTSSYEQYF. The CDR3 bases are TGTGCCAGCAGCTTAGGGACCGGGACGAGCTCCTACGAGCAGTACTTC.

The V gene is TRBV19, the J gene TRBJ2-5, with D possibly being TRBD1 (6 bases). The CDR3 totals 12 residues. Trimming pared 9 bases from V and 4 bases from J, leaving 12 bases between. CDR1 LNHDA and CDR2 SQIVND come from the germline V gene (reference sequence). The DNA of the CDR3 is TGTGCCAGCCGACAGGCGGGAGAGACCCAGTACTTC. It is translated as CASRQAGETQYF.

V usage is TRBV6-1 and J usage is TRBJ2-3; 7 bases agree with TRBD1. The CDR3 is made up of 14 amino acids. Germline V gives CDR1 MNHNS, CDR2 SASEGT. The V and J ends lost 4 bases and 4 bases, in that order; junction bases with no gene match: 5. The chain's CDR3 is CASSVQGFPDTQYF. The CDR3 region has the DNA TGTGCCAGCAGTGTACAGGGGTTCCCAGATACGCAGTATTTT.

The chain uses TRBV20-1 and TRBJ2-7, with TRBD1 matching 8 bases. There are 11 residues in the CDR3. V gave up 8 bases and J gave up 3 bases; unmatched junction bases: 3. The germline CDR1 and CDR2 sequences are DFQATT and SNEGSKA (reference sequence). Here the CDR3 reads CSSTGGYEQYF. In nucleotides, the CDR3 is TGCAGTAGTACAGGGGGCTACGAGCAGTACTTC.

The rearrangement uses TRBV7-9 and TRBJ2-1, with TRBD2 matching 8 bases. V lost 5 bases to trimming and J lost 1 base; unmatched junction nucleotides: 7. CDR1 and CDR2 (germline): SEHNR, FQNEAQ (reference sequence). CDR3 size: 16 residues. In DNA, the CDR3 is TGTGCCAGCAGCCGTCTCTCTAGCGGGTCCTACAATGAGCAGTTCTTC. It yields the protein CASSRLSSGSYNEQFF.

The chain carries TRBV29-1 and TRBJ2-3, with D tentatively TRBD2 (6 bases). Germline V gene sequence: CDR1 SQVTM, CDR2 ANQGSEA. V was trimmed by 5 bases and J by 1 base, leaving 13 bases between them. The CDR3 has 14 residues. Here the CDR3 DNA reads TGCAGCGTTACTGGGCGGGAACGCACAGATACGCAGTATTTT. It encodes CSVTGRERTDTQYF.

This clone turned up a few times. The chain has TRBV19 and TRBJ2-2; 10 nucleotides line up with TRBD2. V dropped 4 bases and J dropped 7; count of bases not matched to a gene: 9. The CDR3 totals 16 residues. Germline V gene sequence: CDR1 LNHDA, CDR2 SQIVND (reference sequence). DNA of the CDR3: TGTGCCAGTAGTACGGCTAGCGGGAGTATGGTCGGGGAGCTGTTTTTT. Protein: CASSTASGSMVGELFF.

The chain couples TRBV29-1 to TRBJ1-1; D unclear. The CDR3 spans 13 residues. The V gene's germline CDR1 is SQVTM and CDR2 ANQGSEA. With 3 bases removed from V and 2 bases from J, the gap between germline ends came to 10 bases. The CDR3 DNA sequence: TGCAGCGTTGATATCTCAGCTAACACTGAAGCTTTCTTT. As protein: CSVDISANTEAFF.

The chain couples TRBV4-1 to TRBJ2-1, with 9 bases identical to TRBD2. Germline V CDR1 and CDR2: MGHRA, YSYEKL. Trimming cost V 0 bases and J 3 bases; bases outside gene matches: 3. The CDR3 loop spans 16 amino acids. CDR3: CASSQDLTSGYNEQFF. The CDR3 DNA follows: TGCGCCAGCAGCCAAGATCTGACTAGCGGCTACAATGAGCAGTTCTTC.

The CDR3 sequence: CASRGTGVYGYTF. The DNA of the CDR3 is TGTGCCAGCAGGGGGACAGGGGTCTATGGCTACACCTTC. The gene calls are TRBV6-5 and TRBJ1-2; 10 nucleotides match TRBD1. Trimming removed 6 bases from V and 4 bases from J; junction bases left unmatched: 2. This CDR3 is 13 amino acids long. Germline V gene lookup returns CDR1 MNHEY and CDR2 SVGAGI.